This T cell receptor (beta chain) came from a study of blood T cell repertoires in COVID-19. Study in general: Sites in the United States, Italy and Spain provided acute and convalescent COVID-19 samples. PBMCs, B-cell-depleted T cells, or T cells provided the cDNA or gDNA that made up the material.

The assay was immunoSEQ multiplex PCR, and TCRdb's table has in-frame clones only and misses some. The table has around 190,000 clones, 87% seen once. The age range of participants was 18 to 89 years, with residence in more than 20 US areas. Participants reported their clinical history, and cohort assignment relied on those reports. This CDR3 contains 14 residues. Germline V gives CDR1 SGHNT, CDR2 YENEEA. V gave up 1 base and J gave up 7 bases; unmatched junction bases: 0. The chain combines TRBV11-3 with TRBJ1-6; the match to TRBD1 covers 8 bases. What was sequenced was PBMCs or T cells enriched from blood (not recorded which). The TCR sequence derives from a young man with acute COVID-19. CDR3 nucleotides: TGTGCCAGCAGCTTAGGGACAGGGAATTCACCCCTCCACTTT. The encoded protein is CASSLGTGNSPLHF.